These 19 T cell receptor beta chains share one sample of origin, sequenced in a study of Ad26.COV2.S vaccination and SARS-CoV-2 variants. Sequencing used immunoSEQ multiplex PCR; TCRdb keeps in-frame clones, though not all of them. The sample includes about 280,000 clones, about 90% of them seen just once. Treatment of the sample: around 19 received Ad26.COV2.S at low or high dose, single or two shots; 5 received placebo; per-sample allocation not given. Day 63 following the first vaccine or placebo injection was when the samples were taken. Specimen: peripheral blood, collected in a trial of Ad26.COV2.S vaccine versus placebo. Receptor source: a person between 18 and 59 years old who received the Ad26.COV2.S COVID-19 vaccine or a placebo.

V is TRBV9 and J is TRBJ2-2; no definite D call. V was clipped by 3 bases and J by 8 bases, with 14 bases between them. This CDR3 region has 14 residues. From germline, CDR1 is SGDLS and CDR2 YYNGEE. CDR3 amino acids: CASSASGLRGELFF. The DNA of the CDR3 is TGTGCCAGCAGCGCCTCTGGCCTGCGAGGGGAGCTGTTTTTT.

This chain uses TRBV6-2 or TRBV6-3 with TRBJ2-5; D is undetermined. CDR1 and CDR2 from the germline V gene are MNHEY and SVGEGT. Trimming stripped 5 bases from V and 2 bases from J, with 6 bases between. The CDR3 extends over 12 amino acids. The CDR3 DNA sequence: TGTGCCAGCAGTCCCGATCAAGAGACCCAGTACTTC. Translated, it gives CASSPDQETQYF.

The rearrangement joins TRBV3-1 (or the pseudogene TRBV3-2) to TRBJ2-1, with D possibly TRBD2 on 6 matching bases. Trimming removed 3 bases at V and 9 bases at J, with 9 bases between. Per the germline V gene, CDR1 is LGHDT and CDR2 is YNNKEL (reference sequence). The CDR3 runs to 12 residues. The CDR3: CASSHGTGEQFF. CDR3 in DNA: TGTGCCAGCAGCCACGGGACTGGTGAGCAGTTCTTC.

The rearrangement joins TRBV7-2 to TRBJ2-5; 9 bases map to TRBD2. Per the germline V gene, CDR1 is SGHTA and CDR2 is FQGNSA. V gave up 7 bases and J gave up 5 bases; unmatched junction bases: 8. The CDR3 consists of 14 residues. In nucleotides, the CDR3 is TGTGCCAGCACCTTTAGCGGGAGTGGTGAGACCCAGTACTTC. It codes for CASTFSGSGETQYF.

The chain has TRBV7-9 and TRBJ2-7; 7 nucleotides agree with TRBD1. V lost 3 bases and J lost 2; bases outside the gene matches: 1. The V gene's germline CDR1 is SEHNR and CDR2 FQNEAQ (reference sequence). This CDR3 region has 13 residues. In DNA, the CDR3 is TGTGCCAGCAGCTTCCAGGGGGCCTACGAGCAGTACTTC. Its translation is CASSFQGAYEQYF.

This clone was counted once. V usage is TRBV9 and J usage is TRBJ1-1; the D is unclear. V was trimmed by 4 bases and J by 3 bases, leaving 16 bases between them. Germline assignment: CDR1 SGDLS and CDR2 YYNGEE. This CDR3 has 15 residues. CDR3: CASSPPGRGDTEAFF. DNA of the CDR3: TGTGCCAGCAGCCCCCCAGGCCGCGGGGACACTGAAGCTTTCTTT.

The genes are TRBV13 and TRBJ2-2; D perhaps matches TRBD2 (6 bases). Per the germline V gene, CDR1 is PRHDT and CDR2 is FYEKMQ (reference sequence). V gave up 5 bases and J gave up 1 base, with 11 bases separating them. The CDR3 is 15 residues long. The CDR3 bases are TGTGCCAGCAGCATCTCGACTAGGAACACCGGGGAGCTGTTTTTT. This translates into CASSISTRNTGELFF. The complete variable domain, with remaining parts taken from reference TRBV13 and TRBJ2-2, reads AAGVIQSPRHLIKEKRETATLKCYPIPRHDTVYWYQQGPGQDPQFLISFYEKMQSDKGSIPDRFSAQQFSDYHSELNMSSLELGDSALYFCASSISTRNTGELFFGEGSRLTVL.

The chain has TRBV5-1 and TRBJ2-7; 7 nucleotides align to TRBD1. The CDR3 is made up of 14 amino acids. The V segment lost 4 bases and the J segment 4 bases; nucleotides outside the gene matches: 8. From germline, CDR1 is SGHRS and CDR2 YFSETQ. The CDR3 protein is CASSSGQVPYEQYF. DNA for the CDR3: TGCGCCAGCAGCAGTGGACAGGTCCCGTACGAGCAGTACTTC.

V gene TRBV2 combines with J gene TRBJ1-1; D call uncertain. This CDR3 has 14 residues. From germline, CDR1 is SNHLY and CDR2 FYNNEI. V lost 2 bases, J lost 1 base, and 8 bases lay in between. CDR3 amino acids: CASSEPSSNTEAFF. The DNA of the CDR3 is TGTGCCAGCAGTGAACCCAGCTCGAACACTGAAGCTTTCTTT.

The chain is built from TRBV4-2 and TRBJ2-1; the D gene is possibly TRBD1 (6 bases). The germline gives CDR1 LGHNA, CDR2 YNFKEQ. Trimming left V 4 bases short and J 3 bases short, with 16 bases between. This CDR3 has 16 residues. The CDR3 region has the DNA TGTGCCAGCAGCCCAGGGGCGGTCACGGTCTACAATGAGCAGTTCTTC. Its protein product is CASSPGAVTVYNEQFF.

The CDR3 sequence is CASSQGETSGANVLTF. In DNA form, the CDR3 reads TGTGCCAGCAGCCAAGGCGAAACTTCTGGGGCCAACGTCCTGACTTTC. The gene calls are TRBV4-2 and TRBJ2-6, with D unresolved. V lost 1 base and J lost 1, with 8 bases in between. Germline V gene data show CDR1 as LGHNA and CDR2 as YNFKEQ. The CDR3 totals 16 residues.

The CDR3 DNA sequence: TGTGCCAGCAGCACCCGGGACAGGGTGAACGAGCAGTACTTC. Encoded protein: CASSTRDRVNEQYF. This chain uses TRBV7-2 with TRBJ2-7; TRBD1 matches at 9 bases. Germline values: CDR1 SGHTA, CDR2 FQGNSA. Trimming cost V 5 bases and J 5 bases; bases outside gene matches: 7. The CDR3 has 14 amino acids. Supplemented by reference TRBV7-2 and TRBJ2-7, the full variable domain reads GAGVSQSPSNKVTEKGKDVELRCDPISGHTALYWYRQSLGQGLEFLIYFQGNSAPDKSGLPSDRFSAERTGGSVSTLTIQRTQQEDSAVYLCASSTRDRVNEQYFGPGTRLTVT.

The J gene is TRBJ1-1, the V gene TRBV25-1; D perhaps matches TRBD1 (5 bases). Germline CDR1 reads MGHDK; CDR2 reads SYGVNS. This CDR3 spans 16 amino acids. Trimming stripped 4 bases from V and 4 bases from J, with 19 bases between. CDR3 DNA: TGTGCCAGCAGTGTCCGCCCGGGGGGAACGGGCACTGAAGCTTTCTTT. Translation: CASSVRPGGTGTEAFF.

This rearrangement joins TRBV29-1 to TRBJ2-2; 7 bases fit TRBD2. Looked up from germline, CDR1 is SQVTM and CDR2 is ANQGSEA. V lost 4 bases, J lost 9 bases, and 11 bases stayed unmatched. CDR3 length: 14 residues. The CDR3 sequence: CSVGSSGTTRELFF. The CDR3 nucleotides are TGCAGCGTTGGATCTAGCGGTACCACGAGGGAGCTGTTTTTT.

The gene calls are TRBV15 and TRBJ2-2; TRBD2 aligns across 9 bases. The CDR3 is 16 residues long. V lost 1 base to trimming and J lost 6 bases; unmatched junction nucleotides: 6. Germline values: CDR1 LNHNV, CDR2 YYDKDF (reference sequence). The CDR3 is CATSRGAGGSPGELFF. Here the CDR3 DNA reads TGTGCCACCAGCAGAGGAGCGGGAGGTTCCCCCGGGGAGCTGTTTTTT. The whole variable domain, filled in from reference TRBV15 and TRBJ2-2, reads DAMVIQNPRYQVTQFGKPVTLSCSQTLNHNVMYWYQQKSSQAPKLLFHYYDKDFNNEADTPDNFQSRRPNTSFCFLDIRSPGLGDTAMYLCATSRGAGGSPGELFFGEGSRLTVL.

The chain joins TRBV5-4 to TRBJ2-1; D tentatively fits TRBD1 or TRBD2 (6 bases each). V was trimmed by 6 bases and J by 6 bases, leaving 16 bases between them. Germline assignment: CDR1 SGHNT and CDR2 YYREEE (reference sequence). The CDR3 consists of 14 residues. CDR3 nucleotide sequence: TGTGCCAGCAAAGGGGGGACCGCCATCAATGAGCAGTTCTTC. This sequence encodes CASKGGTAINEQFF.

The rearrangement uses TRBV2 and TRBJ1-2; D is undetermined. This CDR3 spans 13 amino acids. The ends were cut back, 6 bases at V and 2 bases at J, with 10 bases in the middle. The germline V gene has CDR1 SNHLY and CDR2 FYNNEI. The CDR3 here is CASSRRQNYGYTF. The CDR3 nucleotides are TGTGCCAGCAGCCGACGGCAAAACTATGGCTACACCTTC.

This clone showed up just once. J is TRBJ2-7 and V is TRBV27; D tentatively fits TRBD1 or TRBD2 (5 bases each). Between the trimmed V and J ends, which lost 4 bases and 2 bases, there was a span of 15 bases. The CDR3 contains 15 residues. From germline, CDR1 is MNHEY and CDR2 SMNVEV (reference sequence). The CDR3 loop reads CASSSPIKGPYEQYF. DNA of the CDR3: TGTGCCAGCAGTTCCCCAATTAAGGGACCCTACGAGCAGTACTTC.

This clone occurred once. The chain couples TRBV6-5 to TRBJ2-2; perhaps TRBD1 as D (6 bases). Germline values: CDR1 MNHEY, CDR2 SVGAGI. This CDR3 has 14 residues. V gave up 11 bases and J gave up 4 bases, with 17 bases separating them. The CDR3 loop is CAADTGLGTGELFF. In DNA form, the CDR3 reads TGTGCCGCGGACACAGGGTTAGGCACCGGGGAGCTGTTTTTT.